A single sample is the source of the 9 T cell receptor beta chains below, sequenced in a study of T-cell reconstitution after alpha-beta-depleted transplantation in children. Preparation of the TCRbeta library involved a method that used unique molecular identifiers. Via MiXCR, TCRdb re-called the PCR reads, giving one row per CDR3 protein. The sample includes about 500,000 distinct CDR3 sequences, approximately 32% of them seen just once. Specimen: PBMCs from the stem cell graft donor, collected from the stem cell graft. The origin of the receptors is a human donor who donated a stem cell graft to a child with aplastic anemia.

The gene calls are TRBV7-9 and TRBJ1-1; maybe TRBD1 (6 bases). From germline, CDR1 is SEHNR and CDR2 FQNEAQ (reference sequence). V lost 6 bases, J lost 4 bases, and 12 bases lay in between. The CDR3 loop spans 13 amino acids. CDR3 amino acids: CASSSGAGTEAFF. For the CDR3, the DNA is TGTGCCAGCAGTTCGGGGGCGGGCACTGAAGCTTTCTTT. Drawing the rest from reference TRBV7-9 and TRBJ1-1, the complete variable domain is DTGVSQNPRHKITKRGQNVTFRCDPISEHNRLYWYRQTLGQGPEFLTYFQNEAQLEKSRLLSDRFSAERPKGSFSTLEIQRTEQGDSAMYLCASSSGAGTEAFFGQGTRLTVV.

This clonotype appeared once. The V gene is TRBV9, the J gene TRBJ2-4; D possibly corresponds to TRBD2 (5 bases). Per the germline V gene, CDR1 is SGDLS and CDR2 is YYNGEE. There are 14 residues in the CDR3. Deletions cut 5 bases from V and 3 bases from J, with 12 bases between. CDR3 in amino acids: CASSLDFGKNIQYF. DNA of the CDR3: TGTGCCAGCAGTCTGGACTTTGGCAAAAACATTCAGTACTTC.

This clonotype was seen more than once but under ten times. V gene TRBV10-2 combines with J gene TRBJ2-7; 7 nucleotides align to TRBD1. The length of the CDR3 is 15 residues. Trimming took 0 bases from V and 3 from J; bases not matched to a gene: 5. CDR1 is WSHSY and CDR2 is SAAADI in the germline V gene. CDR3: CASSESRDSFYEQYF. The CDR3 region has the DNA TGCGCCAGCAGTGAGTCCCGGGACAGCTTCTACGAGCAGTACTTC.

This clonotype occurred a few times. This chain links TRBV11-1 with TRBJ2-7; TRBD1 matches 7 bases. Unmatched junction bases numbered 2, after V lost 4 bases and J lost 2 bases. CDR3 size: 13 residues. CDR1 and CDR2 from the germline V gene are SGHAT and FQDESV (reference sequence). The CDR3 DNA sequence: TGTGCCAGCAGCTACGGGACAGCCTACGAGCAGTACTTC. It specifies CASSYGTAYEQYF.

This clonotype showed up many times. The V and J genes are TRBV6-5 and TRBJ2-7; 10 nucleotides align to TRBD2. V dropped 2 bases and J dropped 3; count of bases not matched to a gene: 4. Germline V gene sequence: CDR1 MNHEY, CDR2 SVGAGI. This CDR3 has 15 amino acids. For the CDR3, the DNA is TGTGCCAGCAGTTACGGAATAGCGGGAGGCTACGAGCAGTACTTC. Protein sequence: CASSYGIAGGYEQYF.

This clonotype was picked up a small number of times. The V gene is TRBV5-4, the J gene TRBJ1-1, with 7 bases matching TRBD1. V was pared by 0 bases and J by 5 bases, with 4 bases of the junction left unmatched. Germline V gives CDR1 SGHNT, CDR2 YYREEE (reference sequence). The CDR3 spans 14 residues. Written as DNA, the CDR3 is TGTGCCAGCAGCTTGGATCAGGGGGGTACTGAAGCTTTCTTT. It encodes CASSLDQGGTEAFF.

This chain connects TRBV7-2 to TRBJ2-7; unclear D gene. Trimming left V 5 bases short and J 6 bases short, with 14 bases between. This CDR3 region has 13 residues. The germline V gene encodes CDR1 SGHTA and CDR2 FQGNSA. The CDR3 spells CASSKSPTIEQYF. The CDR3 coding sequence is TGTGCCAGCAGCAAGTCTCCTACCATCGAGCAGTACTTC.

The chain uses TRBV4-3 and TRBJ2-6, with D unclear. Germline CDR1 reads LGHNA; CDR2 reads YSLEER. Trimming pared 0 bases from V and 0 bases from J, leaving 6 bases between. CDR3 length equals 16 residues. CDR3 in amino acids: CASSQDASSGANVLTF. The CDR3 DNA sequence: TGCGCCAGCAGCCAAGATGCTAGCTCTGGGGCCAACGTCCTGACTTTC.

This clonotype has just a few counts. The chain carries TRBV29-1 and TRBJ1-1; 8 positions match TRBD1. The CDR3 contains 13 residues. CDR1 SQVTM and CDR2 ANQGSEA come from the germline V gene. Unmatched junction bases numbered 7, after V lost 6 bases and J lost 4 bases. The DNA of the CDR3 is TGCAGCGTACGCCAGGGGGCCTTCACTGAAGCTTTCTTT. Its protein product is CSVRQGAFTEAFF.